The sequence of this TCR beta chain was determined in a study of blood T cell repertoires in COVID-19. The V gene lost 1 base and the J gene lost 0 bases, with 8 bases spanning the gap. CDR3 length equals 15 residues. CDR1 and CDR2 from the germline V gene are SGHDT and YYEEEE. Repertoires were generated with immunoSEQ multiplex PCR, while TCRdb's copy carries only in-frame clones and drops some. The table records roughly 500,000 clones, approximately 87% of them present only once. Allocation to cohorts depended on clinical history reported by the participants. What the recovered Cohort 3 donors had was two negative PCRs, clearance, or symptom resolution.

This clonotype was obtained from a woman aged 40 to 55 who had recovered from COVID-19. The J gene is TRBJ2-4, the V gene TRBV5-6, with D maybe TRBD1 (5 bases). Material: PBMCs or T cells enriched from blood (not recorded which). The CDR3: CASSLQGLAKNIQYF. DNA for the CDR3: TGTGCCAGCAGCTTGCAGGGCTTAGCCAAAAACATTCAGTACTTC.